The 4 T cell receptor beta chains below come from one sample, sequenced in a study of response to subunit inactivated influenza vaccine. TCRdb analysed the RT-PCR reads with MiXCR anew, one entry per CDR3 protein. Among about 480,000 distinct CDR3 sequences, 9.5% to 12% were seen once, and the ten largest hold more than 10%. This sample comprised PBMCs from blood, obtained roughly 48 days after vaccination. The receptors stem from a man aged 45-65 years who received an inactivated influenza vaccine.

The chain couples TRBV25-1 to TRBJ2-1, with TRBD2 matching 9 bases. The CDR3 is made up of 16 amino acids. The germline V gene encodes CDR1 MGHDK and CDR2 SYGVNS. With V trimmed by 0 bases and J by 9 bases, 9 bases remained unmatched. For the CDR3, the DNA is TGTGCCAGCAGTGAATATATTAGCGGGAGCGGGGGTGAGCAGTTCTTC. Translating it yields CASSEYISGSGGEQFF.

This clonotype turned up a few times. The V call is TRBV27, the J call TRBJ1-1; 8 nucleotides align to TRBD1. The CDR3 is 14 residues long. Germline CDR1 and CDR2: MNHEY and SMNVEV (reference sequence). After removal of 7 bases from V and 5 bases from J, the junction contained 9 bases not matched to a gene. In nucleotides, the CDR3 is TGTGCCAGCACCGGTCAGGGGGCGCTGACTGAAGCTTTCTTT. Its protein product is CASTGQGALTEAFF.

The sample holds many counts of this clonotype. The V call is TRBV7-2, the J call TRBJ2-3, with TRBD1 matching 7 bases. Germline CDR1 reads SGHTA; CDR2 reads FQGNSA. V dropped 5 bases and J dropped 4; count of bases not matched to a gene: 6. The CDR3 spans 14 residues. The DNA for the CDR3 is TGTGCCAGCAGCCTCGTAGGGGGCCCAGATACGCAGTATTTT. It translates to CASSLVGGPDTQYF.

V and J are TRBV27 and TRBJ2-1; a possible D gene is TRBD2 (6 bases). The V end lost 5 bases, the J end lost 0 bases, and 17 bases lay between the germline ends. Germline CDR1 and CDR2: MNHEY and SMNVEV (reference sequence). The CDR3 has 17 amino acids. The CDR3 sequence: CASSGRAGMGSYNEQFF. The CDR3 DNA reads as TGTGCCAGCAGTGGACGGGCGGGAATGGGCTCCTACAATGAGCAGTTCTTC.